This TCR beta chain was recovered during a study of blood T cell repertoires in COVID-19. Study-wide background: From the United States, Italy and Spain came samples of acute and convalescent COVID-19. Nucleic acid was either cDNA or gDNA, and it came from T cells, B-cell-depleted T cells, or PBMCs.

V was trimmed by 4 bases and J by 7 bases, leaving 10 bases between them. The V gene's germline CDR1 is SQVTM and CDR2 ANQGSEA. This CDR3 has 11 amino acids. The assay was immunoSEQ multiplex PCR, and TCRdb's table has in-frame clones only and misses some. The data contain approximately 160,000 clones, 75% to 85% of them singletons. Which cohort a participant joined came from the clinical history participants gave. Sequencing was performed on PBMCs or T cells enriched from blood (not recorded which). J is TRBJ1-2 and V is TRBV29-1; possible D gene TRBD1, 5 bases. This clonotype was sampled from a man between 40 and 49 years old who had recovered from COVID-19. The CDR3 region has the DNA TGCAGCGTTGGGTGGGGCATTGGCTACACCTTC. Amino acid sequence: CSVGWGIGYTF.